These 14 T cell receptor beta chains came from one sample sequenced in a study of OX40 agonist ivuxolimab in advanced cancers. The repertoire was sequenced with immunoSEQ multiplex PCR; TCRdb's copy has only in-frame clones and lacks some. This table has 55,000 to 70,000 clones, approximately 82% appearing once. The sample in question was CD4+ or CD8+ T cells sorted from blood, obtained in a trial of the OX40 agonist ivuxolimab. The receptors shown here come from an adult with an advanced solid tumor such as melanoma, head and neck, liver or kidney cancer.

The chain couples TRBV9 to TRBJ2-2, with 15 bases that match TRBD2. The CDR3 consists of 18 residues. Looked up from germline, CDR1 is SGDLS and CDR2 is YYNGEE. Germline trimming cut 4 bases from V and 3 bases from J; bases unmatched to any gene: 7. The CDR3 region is CASSPGLAGGSYTGELFF. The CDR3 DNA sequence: TGTGCCAGCAGCCCGGGACTAGCGGGGGGCTCGTACACCGGGGAGCTGTTTTTT.

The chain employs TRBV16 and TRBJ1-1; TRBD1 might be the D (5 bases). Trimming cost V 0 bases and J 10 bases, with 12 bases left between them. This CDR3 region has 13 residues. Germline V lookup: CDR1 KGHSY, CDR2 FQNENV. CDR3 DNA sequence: TGTGCCAGCAGCCAATCCACCCCGAGGGGAGCTTTCTTT. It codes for CASSQSTPRGAFF.

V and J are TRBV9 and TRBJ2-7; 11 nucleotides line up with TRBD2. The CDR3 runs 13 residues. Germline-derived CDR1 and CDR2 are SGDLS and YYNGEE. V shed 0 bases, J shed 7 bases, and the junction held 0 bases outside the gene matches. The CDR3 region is CASSVGLAGEQYF. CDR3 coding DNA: TGTGCCAGCAGCGTAGGACTAGCGGGGGAGCAGTACTTC. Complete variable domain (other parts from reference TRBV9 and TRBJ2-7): DSGVTQTPKHLITATGQRVTLRCSPRSGDLSVYWYQQSLDQGLQFLIQYYNGEERAKGNILERFSAQQFPDLHSELNLSSLELGDSALYFCASSVGLAGEQYFGPGTRLTVT.

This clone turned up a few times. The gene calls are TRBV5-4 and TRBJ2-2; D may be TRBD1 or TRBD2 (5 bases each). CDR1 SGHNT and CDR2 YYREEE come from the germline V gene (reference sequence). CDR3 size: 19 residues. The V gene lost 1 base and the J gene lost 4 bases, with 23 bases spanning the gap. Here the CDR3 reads CASSLSDFRGLRITGELFF. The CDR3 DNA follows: TGTGCCAGCAGCTTGTCTGACTTCCGGGGCCTCCGTATCACCGGGGAGCTGTTTTTT.

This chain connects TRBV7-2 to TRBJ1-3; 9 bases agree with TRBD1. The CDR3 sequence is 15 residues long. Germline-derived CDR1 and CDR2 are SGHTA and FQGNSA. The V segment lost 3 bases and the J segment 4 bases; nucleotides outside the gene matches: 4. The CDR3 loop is CASSLGQGVGNTIYF. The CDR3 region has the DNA TGTGCCAGCAGCTTGGGACAGGGTGTCGGAAACACCATATATTTT. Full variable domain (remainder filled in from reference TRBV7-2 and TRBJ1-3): GAGVSQSPSNKVTEKGKDVELRCDPISGHTALYWYRQSLGQGLEFLIYFQGNSAPDKSGLPSDRFSAERTGGSVSTLTIQRTQQEDSAVYLCASSLGQGVGNTIYFGEGSWLTVV.

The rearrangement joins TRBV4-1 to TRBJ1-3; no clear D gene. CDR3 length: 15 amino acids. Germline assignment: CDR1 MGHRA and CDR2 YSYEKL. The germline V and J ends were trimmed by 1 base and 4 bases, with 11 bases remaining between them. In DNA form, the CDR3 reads TGCGCCAGCAGCCAAGCACTACTTCCGGGAAACACCATATATTTT. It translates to CASSQALLPGNTIYF.

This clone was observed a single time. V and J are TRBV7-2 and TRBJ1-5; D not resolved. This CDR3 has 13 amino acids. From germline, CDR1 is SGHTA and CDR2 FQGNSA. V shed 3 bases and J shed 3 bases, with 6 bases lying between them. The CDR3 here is CASSLELNQPQHF. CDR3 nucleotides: TGTGCCAGCAGCTTGGAACTCAATCAGCCCCAGCATTTT.

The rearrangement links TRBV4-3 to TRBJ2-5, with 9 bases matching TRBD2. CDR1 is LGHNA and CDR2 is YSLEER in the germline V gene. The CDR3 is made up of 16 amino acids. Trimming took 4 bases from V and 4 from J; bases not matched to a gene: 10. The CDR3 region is CASSRYSGGRGETQYF. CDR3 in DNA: TGCGCCAGCAGCCGTTATAGCGGGGGCCGGGGAGAGACCCAGTACTTC.

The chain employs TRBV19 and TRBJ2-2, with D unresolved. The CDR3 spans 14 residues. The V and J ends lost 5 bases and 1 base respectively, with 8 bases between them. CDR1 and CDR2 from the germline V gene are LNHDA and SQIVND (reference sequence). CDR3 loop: CASSLERNTGELFF. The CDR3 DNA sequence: TGTGCCAGTAGTTTGGAGAGGAACACCGGGGAGCTGTTTTTT.

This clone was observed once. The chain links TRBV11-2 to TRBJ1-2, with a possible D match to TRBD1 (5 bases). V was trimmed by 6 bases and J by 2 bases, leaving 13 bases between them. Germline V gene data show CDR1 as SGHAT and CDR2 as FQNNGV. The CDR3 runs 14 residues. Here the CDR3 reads CASRIWGGNYGYTF. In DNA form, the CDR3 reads TGTGCCAGCAGAATATGGGGGGGAAACTATGGCTACACCTTC.

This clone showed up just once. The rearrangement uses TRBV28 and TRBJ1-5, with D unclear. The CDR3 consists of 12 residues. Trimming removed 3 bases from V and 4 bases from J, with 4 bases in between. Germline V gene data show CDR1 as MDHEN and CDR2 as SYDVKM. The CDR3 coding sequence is TGTGCCAGCAGTTTCTGGAATCAGCCCCAGCATTTT. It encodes CASSFWNQPQHF.

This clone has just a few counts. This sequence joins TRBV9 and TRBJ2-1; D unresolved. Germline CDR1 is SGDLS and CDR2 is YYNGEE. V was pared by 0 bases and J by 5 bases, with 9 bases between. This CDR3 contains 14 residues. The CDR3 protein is CASSVGMRDNEQFF. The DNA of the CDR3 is TGTGCCAGCAGCGTAGGGATGAGAGACAATGAGCAGTTCTTC.

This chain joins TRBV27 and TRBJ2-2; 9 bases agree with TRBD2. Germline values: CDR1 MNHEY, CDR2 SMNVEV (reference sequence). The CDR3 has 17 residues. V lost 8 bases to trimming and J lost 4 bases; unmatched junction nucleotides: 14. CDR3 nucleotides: TGTGCCAGCTCCCGTCAGGGCGGGGGGGCCAGCACCGGGGAGCTGTTTTTT. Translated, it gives CASSRQGGGASTGELFF.

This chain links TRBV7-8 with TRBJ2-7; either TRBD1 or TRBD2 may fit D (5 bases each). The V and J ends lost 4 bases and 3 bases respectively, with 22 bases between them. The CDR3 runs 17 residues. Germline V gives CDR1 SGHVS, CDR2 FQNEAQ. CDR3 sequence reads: CASSYRIGGASIYEQYF. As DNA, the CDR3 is TGTGCCAGCAGCTACCGGATTGGGGGAGCGAGTATCTACGAGCAGTACTTC.